This T cell receptor (beta chain) is from a study of PD-L1 blockade in urothelial cancer. Generated by immunoSEQ multiplex PCR, the TCRdb table keeps only in-frame clones and is missing some. The profile shows fewer than 130,000 clones, around 85% of them singletons. CDR1 SSHAT and CDR2 FNYEAQ come from the germline V gene (reference sequence). This CDR3 is 16 amino acids long. As to this clone: Antigen unknown. A read error may account for a junction end that differs from germline.

General study findings and limits: Stronger expansion of tumor-associated clones in blood at 3 weeks distinguished durable-benefit patients.

This specimen was PBMCs, taken around atezolizumab (anti-PD-L1) treatment. The receptor's source is a man in his fifties or sixties with urothelial cancer. The chain links TRBV7-7 to TRBJ2-5, with 15 bases identical to TRBD2. Written as DNA, the CDR3 is TGTGCTAGCAGCTTGGCGGGACTAGCGGGAGGAGAGACCCAGTACTTC. Its translation is CASSLAGLAGGETQYF.